The T cell receptor beta chain under discussion was sequenced for a study of blood T cells in healthy people across ages. Note on this clonotype: The antigen is not known.

Study observations and caveats: More naive CD4+ cells and higher diversity were found in long-lived than in aged donors. It was found that TCR beta diversity correlated strongly with the percentage of naive T cells. Observed TCR beta diversity per million T cells went down as age went up. This fall followed a roughly linear course with age. Estimated diversity across one million T cells was deemed an underestimate.

Alongside a J-beta primer mix, a sample-barcoded 5' primer served in a second PCR lasting about 7 to 12 cycles. In TCRdb, the 5' RACE reads were re-called with MiXCR into one record per CDR3 protein. The sample consists of approximately 1.5 million distinct CDR3 sequences, 35% to 45% of them appearing once. The trim removed 6 bases at V and 5 bases at J, leaving 10 bases unmatched. CDR3 length: 14 amino acids. Germline-derived CDR1 and CDR2 are DFQATT and SNEGSKA (reference sequence). V usage is TRBV20-1 and J usage is TRBJ2-3; TRBD2 matches 8 bases. This clonotype was obtained from a woman between 18 and 30 years old in good health. The sample comprised blood. Here the CDR3 DNA reads TGCAGTGCGCGTTCCGGGGGGGCGGGAGATACGCAGTATTTT. Encoded protein: CSARSGGAGDTQYF.